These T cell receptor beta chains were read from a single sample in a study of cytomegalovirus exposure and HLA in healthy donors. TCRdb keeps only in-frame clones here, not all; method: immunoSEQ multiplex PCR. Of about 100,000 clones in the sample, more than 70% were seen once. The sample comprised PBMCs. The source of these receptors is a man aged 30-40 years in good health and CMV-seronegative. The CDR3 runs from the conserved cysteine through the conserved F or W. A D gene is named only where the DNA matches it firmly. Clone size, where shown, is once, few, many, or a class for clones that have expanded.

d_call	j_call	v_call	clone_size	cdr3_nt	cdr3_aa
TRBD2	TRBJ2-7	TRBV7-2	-	TGTGCCAGCAGCCCCCGGACTAGCGGCCCCTACGAGCAGTACTTC	CASSPRTSGPYEQYF
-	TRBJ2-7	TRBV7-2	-	TGTGCCAGCAGCCCTGGGCTGCACGAGCAGTACTTC	CASSPGLHEQYF
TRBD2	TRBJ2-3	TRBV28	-	TGTGCCAGCAGGGTACTAGCGGCCCAAGCATCCACAGATACGCAGTATTTT	CASRVLAAQASTDTQYF
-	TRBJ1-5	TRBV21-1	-	TGTGCCAGCAGCCCCGGGAGGGTAGTTCCTCAGCCCCAGCATTTT	CASSPGRVVPQPQHF
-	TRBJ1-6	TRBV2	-	TGTGCCAGCGGATTTACAGGGTATAATTCACCCCTCCACTTT	CASGFTGYNSPLHF
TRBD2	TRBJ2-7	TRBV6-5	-	TGTGCCAGCAGTCCGGGACTAGGGGGAAACTACGAGCAGTACTTC	CASSPGLGGNYEQYF
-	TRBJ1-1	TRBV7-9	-	TGTGCCAGCAGCTTGGCGGTCAGTGAAGCTTTCTTT	CASSLAVSEAFF
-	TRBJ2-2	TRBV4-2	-	TGTGCCAGCAGCCACACAGGAACATCGAACACCGGGGAGCTGTTTTTT	CASSHTGTSNTGELFF
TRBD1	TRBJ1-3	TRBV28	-	TGTGCCAGCAGTTTACAGGGGACAGGGATTCACTCAAGCTCTGGAAACACCATATATTTT	CASSLQGTGIHSSSGNTIYF
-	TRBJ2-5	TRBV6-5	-	TGTGCCAGCAGTTACCACACCACAGGTTTCCAAGAGACCCAGTACTTC	CASSYHTTGFQETQYF
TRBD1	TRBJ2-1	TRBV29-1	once	TGCAGCGGGGGACAGGGTTACAATGAGCAGTTCTTC	CSGGQGYNEQFF
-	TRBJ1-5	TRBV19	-	TGTGCCAGTAGTACACGACAGGCAAAAAGCAATCAGCCCCAGCATTTT	CASSTRQAKSNQPQHF
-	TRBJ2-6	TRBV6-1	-	TGTGCCAGCAGTGAATGGGCAGGGGCGGCCTATCTTTCTGGGGCCAACGTCCTGACTTTC	CASSEWAGAAYLSGANVLTF
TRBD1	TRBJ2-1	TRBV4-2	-	TGTGCCAGCAGCCTTCAGTTAGGACAGGCTTTGGGCAATGAGCAGTTCTTC	CASSLQLGQALGNEQFF
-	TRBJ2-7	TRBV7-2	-	TGTGCCAGCAGCTTAAGTAGCGGAAACTACGAGCAGTACTTC	CASSLSSGNYEQYF
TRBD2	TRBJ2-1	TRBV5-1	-	TGCGCCAGCAGCTGGGCGGGGCGGGAGCCGGATGAGCAGTTCTTC	CASSWAGREPDEQFF
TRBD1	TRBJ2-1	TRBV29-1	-	TGCAGCGTTGAAGTTCGGGACAGGGGGCGTAGGGACAGCGGAGGGGAGCAGTTCTTC	CSVEVRDRGRRDSGGEQFF
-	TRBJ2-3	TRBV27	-	TGTGCCAGCAGTTTACAAAGCACAGATACGCAGTATTTT	CASSLQSTDTQYF
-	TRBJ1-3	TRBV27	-	TGTGCCAGCCAAAAGAGCTCTGGAAACACCATATATTTT	CASQKSSGNTIYF
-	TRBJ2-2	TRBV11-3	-	TGTGCCAGCAGCTTAGATCAACGCGGCGGGGAGCTGTTTTTT	CASSLDQRGGELFF
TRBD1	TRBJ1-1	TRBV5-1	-	TGCGCCAGCAGCAAGGGACAGGGCCACACTGAAGCTTTCTTT	CASSKGQGHTEAFF
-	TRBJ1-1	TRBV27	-	TGTGCCAGGAACACACCTGAAGCTTTCTTT	CARNTPEAFF
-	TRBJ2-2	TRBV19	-	TGTGCCAGTAGTATAAAGGCAGGGGCCACCGGGGAGCTGTTTTTT	CASSIKAGATGELFF
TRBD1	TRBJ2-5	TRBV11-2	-	TGTGCCAGCAGCCCGACGTGGGACAGGGATCAAGAGACCCAGTACTTC	CASSPTWDRDQETQYF
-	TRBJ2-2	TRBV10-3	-	TGTGCCATCGGGGAACAGGGACCCGGGGAGCTGTTTTTT	CAIGEQGPGELFF
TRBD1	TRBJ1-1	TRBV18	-	TGTGCCAGCTCCCAACAGGGGAGCGAAGCTTTCTTT	CASSQQGSEAFF
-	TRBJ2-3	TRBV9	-	TGTGCCAGTGGTAGAGCAGGGTTCGCAGATACGCAGTATTTT	CASGRAGFADTQYF
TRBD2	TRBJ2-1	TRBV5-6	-	TGTGCCAGCAGCTTTCTGGGAGGGGTTGAGCAGTTCTTC	CASSFLGGVEQFF
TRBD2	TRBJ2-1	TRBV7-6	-	TGTGCCAGCAGCTTAGGGACTAGCGGGAGCAATGAGCAGTTCTTC	CASSLGTSGSNEQFF
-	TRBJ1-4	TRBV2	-	TGTGCCAGCAGCCTTCGACCGCGGGAAAAACTGTTTTTT	CASSLRPREKLFF
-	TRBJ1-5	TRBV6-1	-	TGTGCCAGCAGCGCGACGGGGAGCAATCAGCCCCAGCATTTT	CASSATGSNQPQHF
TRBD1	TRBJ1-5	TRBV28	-	TGTGCCAGCAGTTATGAGGGGGCTGGGCAGCCCCAGCATTTT	CASSYEGAGQPQHF
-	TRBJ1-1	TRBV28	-	TGTGCCACTGGGAGTGGGATGACCCGGGCTGAAGCTTTCTTT	CATGSGMTRAEAFF
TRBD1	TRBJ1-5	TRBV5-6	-	TGTGCCAGCAGTTCTGGACAGGGGTATCAGCCCCAGCATTTT	CASSSGQGYQPQHF
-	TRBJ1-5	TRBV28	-	TGTGCCAGCAACCCGACAGTACTCAATCAGCCCCAGCATTTT	CASNPTVLNQPQHF
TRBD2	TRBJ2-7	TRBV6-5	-	TGTGCCAGCAGTTACTCCGTAGCGGGAGGGGAGTACTTC	CASSYSVAGGEYF
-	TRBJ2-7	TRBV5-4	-	TGTGCCAGCAGCAAACAGGGTTCGGGCGAGCAGTACTTC	CASSKQGSGEQYF
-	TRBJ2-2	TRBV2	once	TGTGCCAGCAGCTCTTACAGGGCCACCGGGGAGCTGTTTTTT	CASSSYRATGELFF
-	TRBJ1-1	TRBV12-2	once	TGTGCAAGTCCTGAACAGGGAGTCGACACTGAAGCTTTCTTT	CASPEQGVDTEAFF
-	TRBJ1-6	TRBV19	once	TGTGCCAGTACCGAAGGGGGCTCCTATAATTCACCCCTCCACTTT	CASTEGGSYNSPLHF
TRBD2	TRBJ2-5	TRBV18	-	TGTGCCAGCTCACCACCCCAGCGGGGGCAAGAGACCCAGTACTTC	CASSPPQRGQETQYF
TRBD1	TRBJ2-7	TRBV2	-	TGTGCCAGCAGTGGACAGGGGAGCTCCTACGAGCAGTACTTC	CASSGQGSSYEQYF
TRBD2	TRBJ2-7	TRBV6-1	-	TGTGCCAGCAGTGAGTCGGTCAGGACGGGACTAGGCGAGCAGTACTTC	CASSESVRTGLGEQYF
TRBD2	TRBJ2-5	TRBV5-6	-	TGTGCCAGCAGCTACCAGGGACTAGCGAAGTACCAAGAGACCCAGTACTTC	CASSYQGLAKYQETQYF
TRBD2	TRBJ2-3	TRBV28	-	TGTGCCAGCAGTTTCCCTCAACCGGGACTAGCGACCACAGATACGCAGTATTTT	CASSFPQPGLATTDTQYF
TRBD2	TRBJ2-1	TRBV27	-	TGTGCCAGCGGCGACTATTGGGGGGGATACAATGAGCAGTTCTTC	CASGDYWGGYNEQFF
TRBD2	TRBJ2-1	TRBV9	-	TGTGCCAGCAGCGTAGAGCGGGGGCTAGCGGGGGGCACCTACAATGAGCAGTTCTTC	CASSVERGLAGGTYNEQFF
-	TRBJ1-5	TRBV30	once	TGTGCCTGGAGTCTCGCTCATTTTCCGGGATCCCAGCATTTT	CAWSLAHFPGSQHF
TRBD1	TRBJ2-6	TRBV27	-	TGTGCCAGCAGTCCACAGGGGTCTTGGGGGGCCAACGTCCTGACTTTC	CASSPQGSWGANVLTF
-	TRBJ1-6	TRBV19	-	TGTGCCAGTAGTATGGGGCAGGGCTCTCGGGCCCTCCACTTT	CASSMGQGSRALHF
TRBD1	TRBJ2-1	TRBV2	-	TGTGCCAGCGAGGACAGGTCTTACAATGAGCAGTTCTTC	CASEDRSYNEQFF
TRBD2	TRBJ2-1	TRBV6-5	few	TGTGCCAGCAGTAGGACTAGCGGCAACTACAATGAGCAGTTCTTC	CASSRTSGNYNEQFF
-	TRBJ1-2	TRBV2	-	TGTGCCAGCAGGAGTAGTGAGGCTTACGCGTATGGCTACACCTTC	CASRSSEAYAYGYTF
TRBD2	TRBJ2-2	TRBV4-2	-	TGTGCCAGCAGCCAAGTCCATGGGTGGGAGGGCCAATCCGGGGAGCTGTTTTTT	CASSQVHGWEGQSGELFF
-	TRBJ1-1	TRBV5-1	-	TGCGCCAGCAGCGAACAGGCTACTGAAGCTTTCTTT	CASSEQATEAFF